The clone carrying this TCR beta chain was found many times. TCRdb reanalysed the 5' RACE reads using MiXCR and keeps one entry per CDR3 protein. Among approximately 490,000 distinct CDR3 sequences listed, roughly 20% were seen once. The CDR3 runs to 13 residues. Germline values: CDR1 SGHVS, CDR2 FQNEAQ. V was shortened by 1 base and J by 5 bases, with 6 bases between the two germline ends. This sample was taken from a study of T-cell memory formation after mild COVID-19. This TCR was recovered from an adult woman who had mild COVID-19 (a few samples of this study predate the infection). Cell type and time point are not known. Sequencing was done on a sample of PBMCs or a T cell subset sorted from them (not recorded which). V and J are TRBV7-8 and TRBJ2-1; no reliable D call. The CDR3 sequence: CASSLGRNNEQFF. In DNA, the CDR3 is TGTGCCAGCAGCTTAGGACGGAACAATGAGCAGTTCTTC.